The T cell receptor (beta chain) under discussion was sequenced for a study of T cell repertoires in cytomegalovirus infection. Study summary: Indications of both CMV infection and matching HLA type were provided by public TCR beta signatures. Overall study findings and caveats: There were HLA-C-restricted CMV-specific TCR beta clonotypes dominating the ex vivo response.

MiXCR, applied by TCRdb to the reads, yields one record per CDR3 protein. The sample lists some 220,000 distinct CDR3 sequences, 6% to 8% occurring once. This clonotype was seen at least ten times. Its antigen is still unknown. The V gene's germline CDR1 is SGHTA and CDR2 FQGNSA. Trimming left V 5 bases short and J 7 bases short, with 12 bases between. The CDR3 length is 13 residues. The TCR was taken from a human donor in good health (CMV status not recorded). Some clones in this sample may be carry-over from other donors' samples. The chain couples TRBV7-2 to TRBJ1-3; TRBD1 is a possible D gene (6 bases). The sample consisted of PBMCs. The CDR3 protein is CASSPEGGNTIYF. In nucleotides, the CDR3 is TGTGCCAGCAGCCCGGAGGGGGGGAACACCATATATTTT.